Following are 30 T cell receptor beta chains from one sample sequenced in a study of T cells in Graves' hyperthyroidism and ophthalmopathy. RNA transcripts provided the source from which TCR beta CDR3 regions were amplified. The TCR CDR3 first-round RT-PCR relied on the HTBI primer set. MiXCR, applied by TCRdb to the multiplex PCR reads, yields one record per CDR3 protein. This table holds about half a million distinct CDR3 sequences, 15% to 20% found once. The sequenced material came from blood. The receptors originated from a woman aged 30 to 39 with Graves' ophthalmopathy.

This clonotype was found a few times. The chain combines TRBV4-3 with TRBJ1-1, with D unclear. Germline V CDR1 and CDR2: LGHNA, YSLEER. V lost 2 bases and J 1 base, leaving 8 bases between the germline ends. The CDR3 length is 14 residues. The CDR3 spells CASSQFRPNTEAFF. The CDR3, as DNA: TGCGCCAGCAGCCAATTTAGGCCGAACACTGAAGCTTTCTTT.

The gene calls are TRBV18 and TRBJ2-3; D might be TRBD1 (7 bases). Trimming shortened V by 6 bases and J by 2 bases, and 21 bases separated the two germline ends. Germline assignment: CDR1 KGHSH and CDR2 LQKENI. The CDR3 sequence is 17 residues long. CDR3 residues: CASSLTGTQWDTDTQYF. The CDR3 nucleotides are TGTGCCAGCTCCCTGACAGGGACTCAGTGGGACACAGATACGCAGTATTTT.

This clonotype was detected many times. The chain has TRBV20-1 and TRBJ1-5; D is undetermined. V dropped 4 bases and J dropped 0 bases, with 7 bases sitting between them. The CDR3 consists of 13 residues. Looked up from germline, CDR1 is DFQATT and CDR2 is SNEGSKA (reference sequence). CDR3 in amino acids: CSAIGVSNQPQHF. In nucleotides, the CDR3 is TGCAGTGCTATCGGAGTTAGCAATCAGCCCCAGCATTTT.

The V gene is TRBV4-1, the J gene TRBJ2-7, with 9 bases aligning to TRBD1. V dropped 4 bases and J dropped 2; count of bases not matched to a gene: 9. Germline V gene lookup returns CDR1 MGHRA and CDR2 YSYEKL. The CDR3 loop spans 16 amino acids. The CDR3 loop reads CASSRSGTGMTYEQYF. The CDR3 DNA follows: TGCGCCAGCAGCCGGTCCGGGACAGGGATGACCTACGAGCAGTACTTC.

The sample holds many counts of this clonotype. The V gene is TRBV6-1, the J gene TRBJ2-3, with 9 bases fitting TRBD2. Germline values: CDR1 MNHNS, CDR2 SASEGT. This CDR3 has 14 residues. V dropped 6 bases and J dropped 4; count of bases not matched to a gene: 5. The CDR3 spells CASRGGLAADTQYF. CDR3 nucleotides: TGTGCCAGCAGAGGGGGACTAGCAGCAGATACGCAGTATTTT.

This chain links TRBV12-3 or TRBV12-4 with TRBJ2-1, with TRBD2 identical over 8 bases. The length of the CDR3 is 14 residues. The junction had 7 bases not matched to a gene; V was cut back by 6 bases and J by 6 bases. CDR3 loop: CASSDSGSTNEQFF. The CDR3 DNA reads TGTGCCAGCAGCGACAGCGGGAGCACCAATGAGCAGTTCTTC.

This clonotype was seen many times. V gene TRBV20-1 combines with J gene TRBJ2-3; TRBD2 matches at 8 bases. The CDR3 sequence is 16 residues long. J was trimmed by 3 bases and V by 3 bases; bases with no gene match: 11. Per germline, CDR1 DFQATT and CDR2 SNEGSKA (reference sequence). CDR3 sequence (DNA): TGCAGTGCTAGCCCCCTCAGCGGGAGAATAACAGATACGCAGTATTTT. Amino acids: CSASPLSGRITDTQYF.

This clonotype appeared many times. The chain is built from TRBV28 and TRBJ1-2, with D tentatively TRBD1 (5 bases). Germline lookup yields CDR1 MDHEN and CDR2 SYDVKM. CDR3 length: 14 residues. The V and J ends lost 5 bases and 5 bases respectively, with 15 bases between them. The CDR3 DNA is TGTGCCAGCAGTCTGACAGCAAACGGGTATGGCTACACCTTC. This encodes CASSLTANGYGYTF.

This clonotype was seen many times. For the CDR3, the DNA is TGCAGTGCTAGAGACCCTGCCAACTGGGCGAAAGATACGCAGTATTTT. This sequence encodes CSARDPANWAKDTQYF. This chain joins TRBV20-1 and TRBJ2-3; D not certain. The V gene lost 0 bases and the J gene lost 5 bases, with 18 bases spanning the gap. This CDR3 is 16 amino acids long. Germline assignment: CDR1 DFQATT and CDR2 SNEGSKA (reference sequence).

This clonotype was recorded many times. This chain joins TRBV13 and TRBJ2-5; 10 bases are a match to TRBD2. Germline lookup yields CDR1 PRHDT and CDR2 FYEKMQ (reference sequence). Unmatched junction bases numbered 11, after V lost 5 bases and J lost 5 bases. The CDR3 runs to 16 residues. The chain's CDR3 is CASSQDASGSYETQYF. As DNA, the CDR3 is TGTGCCAGCAGCCAGGACGCTAGCGGGAGTTATGAGACCCAGTACTTC. The full variable domain, rest sourced from reference TRBV13 and TRBJ2-5, is AAGVIQSPRHLIKEKRETATLKCYPIPRHDTVYWYQQGPGQDPQFLISFYEKMQSDKGSIPDRFSAQQFSDYHSELNMSSLELGDSALYFCASSQDASGSYETQYFGPGTRLLVL.

This clonotype was observed a handful of times. The rearrangement uses TRBV4-3 and TRBJ2-2; possible D gene TRBD2, 5 bases. The CDR3 totals 12 residues. Trimming removed 3 bases from V and 7 bases from J, with 6 bases in between. Germline assignment: CDR1 LGHNA and CDR2 YSLEER. The CDR3 reads CASSHRDGELFF. The CDR3 DNA sequence: TGCGCCAGCAGCCATCGGGACGGGGAGCTGTTTTTT.

This clonotype was seen at least ten times. The rearrangement links TRBV13 to TRBJ1-4; no reliable D call. The CDR3 covers 16 residues. Germline assignment: CDR1 PRHDT and CDR2 FYEKMQ (reference sequence). V was pared by 5 bases and J by 4 bases, with 17 bases between. Written as DNA, the CDR3 is TGTGCCAGCAGCCTCTCCGGAGAGGCCCTTAATGAAAAACTGTTTTTT. Encoded protein: CASSLSGEALNEKLFF.

V gene TRBV5-1 combines with J gene TRBJ2-1; 11 bases map to TRBD1. Germline CDR1 reads SGHRS; CDR2 reads YFSETQ. Trimming cost V 3 bases and J 15 bases; bases outside gene matches: 2. CDR3 length: 11 amino acids. The CDR3 DNA reads as TGCGCCAGCAGCTCCGGGACAGGGGGGTTCTTC. It specifies CASSSGTGGFF.

This clonotype was seen a handful of times. V is TRBV28 and J is TRBJ2-2; a weak D match, TRBD2 (5 bases). The CDR3 loop spans 13 amino acids. V was pared by 7 bases and J by 5 bases, with 11 bases between. Germline CDR1 reads MDHEN; CDR2 reads SYDVKM. CDR3 region: CASTLGSTGELFF. CDR3 nucleotides: TGTGCCAGCACCCTTGGGAGTACCGGGGAGCTGTTTTTT.

The chain links TRBV27 to TRBJ1-3; D remains unclear. Germline V gives CDR1 MNHEY, CDR2 SMNVEV (reference sequence). This CDR3 region has 16 residues. With 2 bases removed from V and 0 bases from J, the gap between germline ends came to 11 bases. The CDR3 DNA sequence: TGTGCCAGCAGTTTAAATCTGCCAGGCTCTGGAAACACCATATATTTT. Amino acids: CASSLNLPGSGNTIYF.

The chain recombines TRBV27 with TRBJ2-1; 9 nucleotides align to TRBD2. The CDR3 is 15 residues long. V lost 9 bases and J lost 9; bases outside the gene matches: 15. CDR1 and CDR2 (germline): MNHEY, SMNVEV (reference sequence). The CDR3: CARSSPGLAEFEQFF. The DNA of the CDR3 is TGTGCCAGGTCTTCCCCGGGACTAGCAGAATTTGAGCAGTTCTTC.

CDR3 protein: CASKGSSPLHF. The CDR3 region has the DNA TGTGCCAGCAAGGGGAGCTCACCCCTCCACTTT. V and J are TRBV9 and TRBJ1-6; D may be TRBD1 (5 bases). The CDR3 spans 11 residues. Germline CDR1 is SGDLS and CDR2 is YYNGEE. Trimming left V 6 bases short and J 10 bases short, with 8 bases between. The variable domain in full, with the rest retrieved from reference TRBV9 and TRBJ1-6, is DSGVTQTPKHLITATGQRVTLRCSPRSGDLSVYWYQQSLDQGLQFLIQYYNGEERAKGNILERFSAQQFPDLHSELNLSSLELGDSALYFCASKGSSPLHFGNGTRLTVT.

This clonotype was seen repeatedly, ten times or more. CDR3 in amino acids: CASRKDRGPYEQYF. CDR3 sequence (DNA): TGTGCCAGCAGGAAGGACAGGGGGCCCTACGAGCAGTACTTC. The genes are TRBV2 and TRBJ2-7; 11 bases agree with TRBD1. Trimming removed 6 bases from V and 2 bases from J; junction bases left unmatched: 3. CDR1 and CDR2 from the germline V gene are SNHLY and FYNNEI. The CDR3 loop spans 14 amino acids.

V gene TRBV6-2 or TRBV6-3 combines with J gene TRBJ2-7, with 7 bases fitting TRBD1. The CDR3 contains 16 residues. Germline CDR1 reads MNHEY; CDR2 reads SVGEGT. The V segment lost 7 bases and the J segment 2 bases; nucleotides outside the gene matches: 14. The CDR3 is CASITHSPTGAYEQYF. The CDR3, as DNA: TGTGCCAGCATAACTCATTCACCAACAGGGGCCTACGAGCAGTACTTC.

This clonotype was counted at least ten times. The V gene is TRBV3-1, the J gene TRBJ2-7; D possibly uses TRBD1 or TRBD2 (5 bases each). Trimming pared 10 bases from V and 6 bases from J, leaving 19 bases between. Per the germline V gene, CDR1 is LGHDT and CDR2 is YNNKEL (reference sequence). This CDR3 is built from 13 residues. The CDR3, as DNA: TGTGCCACCTCCGGGACCGACCCCGGCGAGCAGTACTTC. Its translation is CATSGTDPGEQYF.

There are many counts of this clonotype. The rearrangement joins TRBV5-1 to TRBJ2-7; 7 bases are shared with TRBD1. Germline CDR1 reads SGHRS; CDR2 reads YFSETQ. V was pared by 2 bases and J by 3 bases, with 14 bases of the junction left unmatched. The CDR3 consists of 17 residues. CDR3: CASSFNPTGSQFYEQYF. In DNA form, the CDR3 reads TGCGCCAGCAGCTTTAATCCGACAGGGTCTCAGTTCTACGAGCAGTACTTC.

This clonotype showed up many times. The V and J genes are TRBV9 and TRBJ2-5; TRBD2 is a possible D gene (5 bases). Trimming cost V 0 bases and J 0 bases, with 9 bases left between them. CDR3 length: 15 residues. Germline V lookup: CDR1 SGDLS, CDR2 YYNGEE. The CDR3: CASSVGAGDQETQYF. CDR3 DNA sequence: TGTGCCAGCAGCGTAGGGGCCGGGGACCAAGAGACCCAGTACTTC.

The count of this clonotype is one. The genes are TRBV5-1 and TRBJ2-2; possible D gene TRBD1, 6 bases. V lost 0 bases and J 7 bases, leaving 13 bases between the germline ends. CDR1 and CDR2 from the germline V gene are SGHRS and YFSETQ. The CDR3 is 15 residues long. CDR3 in DNA: TGCGCCAGCAGCTTGGAGGACAGCTTCGGCGGGGAGCTGTTTTTT. Its translation is CASSLEDSFGGELFF.

This clonotype appeared many times. The chain uses TRBV28 and TRBJ2-5; 14 nucleotides align to TRBD2. The CDR3 runs to 16 residues. Germline V gives CDR1 MDHEN, CDR2 SYDVKM. V shed 3 bases, J shed 5 bases, and the junction held 5 bases outside the gene matches. The CDR3 here is CASSFPGLAGVETQYF. The DNA for the CDR3 is TGTGCCAGCAGTTTCCCGGGACTAGCGGGAGTTGAGACCCAGTACTTC.

The V call is TRBV12-3 or TRBV12-4, the J call TRBJ2-1, with a possible D match to TRBD2 (5 bases). Trimming took off 8 bases at V and 0 bases at J, with 11 bases between the two ends. This CDR3 is built from 14 residues. This CDR3 reads CASYYGNSYNEQFF. The CDR3 DNA is TGTGCCAGCTACTACGGGAACTCCTACAATGAGCAGTTCTTC.

This clonotype was seen a few times. The J gene is TRBJ1-3, the V gene TRBV5-1, with 10 bases aligning to TRBD1. The germline gives CDR1 SGHRS, CDR2 YFSETQ. This CDR3 comprises 18 residues. V shed 4 bases and J 0 bases; nucleotides not matched to a gene: 10. This CDR3 reads CASSTAGTGDLSGNTIYF. As DNA, the CDR3 is TGCGCCAGCAGCACGGCCGGGACAGGGGACCTCTCTGGAAACACCATATATTTT.

This clonotype has a count of ten or more. J is TRBJ2-3 and V is TRBV5-4; 8 bases are shared with TRBD1. Germline CDR1 reads SGHNT; CDR2 reads YYREEE (reference sequence). Unmatched junction bases numbered 7, after V lost 4 bases and J lost 0 bases. This CDR3 region has 16 residues. CDR3 DNA sequence: TGTGCCAGCAGCGGCCCCCGGGACAGGAGCACAGATACGCAGTATTTT. Translated, it gives CASSGPRDRSTDTQYF.

This clonotype was counted at least ten times. The chain carries TRBV28 and TRBJ2-7; no reliable D call. V was cut by 3 bases and J by 4 bases, with 7 bases left in between. Germline V CDR1 and CDR2: MDHEN, SYDVKM. The CDR3 consists of 12 residues. The CDR3 DNA sequence: TGTGCCAGCAGTTTCGCTCGTTACGAGCAGTACTTC. Translating it yields CASSFARYEQYF. The full variable domain, its missing parts supplied by reference TRBV28 and TRBJ2-7, is DVKVTQSSRYLVKRTGEKVFLECVQDMDHENMFWYRQDPGLGLRLIYFSYDVKMKEKGDIPEGYSVSREKKERFSLILESASTNQTSMYLCASSFARYEQYFGPGTRLTVT.

This clonotype was counted at least ten times. V gene TRBV2 combines with J gene TRBJ2-7, with D possibly matching TRBD2 (6 bases). V lost 6 bases and J lost 3, with 18 bases in between. Germline CDR1 and CDR2: SNHLY and FYNNEI. This CDR3 is 15 amino acids long. The CDR3 nucleotides are TGTGCCAGCAGCCAAAGACTAGTAAGGAACTACGAGCAGTACTTC. Translation: CASSQRLVRNYEQYF.

The chain is built from TRBV6-1 and TRBJ1-2; 7 bases align to TRBD1. The length of the CDR3 is 13 residues. V lost 6 bases, J lost 6 bases, and 7 bases stayed unmatched. Per germline, CDR1 MNHNS and CDR2 SASEGT. The CDR3 loop reads CASRPTGYDGYTF. CDR3 coding DNA: TGTGCCAGCAGACCGACAGGGTATGATGGCTACACCTTC.